The 7 T cell receptor beta chains below were found in one sample sequenced in a study of early T cells in non-severe SARS-CoV-2 infection. TCRdb ran MiXCR on the 5' RACE reads and lists one entry per CDR3 protein. The table has 70,000 to 95,000 distinct CDR3 sequences, 14% to 15% seen once. Material for sequencing was whole blood. All receptors come from an adult who was a healthcare worker with PCR-confirmed SARS-CoV-2 infection or an uninfected control (not recorded which).

The V call is TRBV5-5, the J call TRBJ2-1, with D tentatively TRBD1 (5 bases). Germline values: CDR1 SGHKS, CDR2 YYEKEE (reference sequence). V was cut by 1 base and J by 9 bases, with 17 bases left in between. The CDR3 is made up of 15 amino acids. The CDR3, as DNA: TGTGCCAGCAGCTTGTTATATCAGGGCGGTAGTGAGCAGTTCTTC. This gives the protein CASSLLYQGGSEQFF.

In its sample, this clonotype was seen a few times. V gene TRBV7-9 combines with J gene TRBJ2-7; D unclear. Trimming cost V 2 bases and J 5 bases, with 4 bases left between them. This CDR3 spans 11 amino acids. The germline V gene encodes CDR1 SEHNR and CDR2 FQNEAQ (reference sequence). The CDR3 sequence: CASSLTDEQYV. CDR3 nucleotides: TGTGCCAGCAGCTTAACCGACGAGCAGTACGTC.

The chain joins TRBV6-1 to TRBJ2-1, with TRBD2 matching 7 bases. This CDR3 comprises 12 residues. V gave up 6 bases and J gave up 12 bases; unmatched junction bases: 8. Germline V gives CDR1 MNHNS, CDR2 SASEGT. CDR3 residues: CASSLRGEGQFF. The CDR3 DNA reads TGTGCCAGCAGCCTTCGAGGGGAGGGGCAGTTCTTC.

This clonotype appeared a few times. V gene TRBV6-5 combines with J gene TRBJ1-2; 8 positions agree with TRBD1. Trimming at V came to 2 bases and at J to 7 bases, leaving 3 bases not matched to a gene. CDR1 is MNHEY, CDR2 SVGAGI, per germline. This CDR3 is built from 13 residues. The CDR3 coding sequence is TGTGCCAGCAGTTACGCAGGGGGCCTTGGCTACACCTTC. Protein: CASSYAGGLGYTF.

The rearrangement links TRBV7-2 to TRBJ1-6; 7 bases are a match to TRBD1. This CDR3 region has 14 residues. In germline, CDR1 is SGHTA, CDR2 FQGNSA. J lost 9 bases, V lost 5 bases, and 7 bases had no gene match. The DNA of the CDR3 is TGTGCCAGCAGCCCCGAGACAGGGATTTCACCCCTCCACTTT. Encoded protein: CASSPETGISPLHF.

The chain is built from TRBV7-7 and TRBJ2-3; TRBD1 matches 7 bases. From germline, CDR1 is SSHAT and CDR2 FNYEAQ (reference sequence). The CDR3 runs 14 residues. Losses at the gene ends were 4 bases for V and 4 bases for J; bases not matched to a gene: 5. CDR3 sequence: CASSSTGYPDTQYF. The CDR3 DNA reads as TGTGCCAGCAGCTCGACAGGGTACCCAGATACGCAGTATTTT.

The table lists this clonotype with a few counts. The chain is built from TRBV7-2 and TRBJ1-6; tentative D call: TRBD1 (6 bases). This CDR3 has 14 residues. The V end lost 1 base, the J end lost 8 bases, and 9 bases lay between the germline ends. CDR1 and CDR2 (germline): SGHTA, FQGNSA. CDR3 loop: CASSLVSGDSPLHF. In DNA, the CDR3 is TGTGCCAGCAGCTTAGTTTCAGGGGATTCACCCCTCCACTTT.